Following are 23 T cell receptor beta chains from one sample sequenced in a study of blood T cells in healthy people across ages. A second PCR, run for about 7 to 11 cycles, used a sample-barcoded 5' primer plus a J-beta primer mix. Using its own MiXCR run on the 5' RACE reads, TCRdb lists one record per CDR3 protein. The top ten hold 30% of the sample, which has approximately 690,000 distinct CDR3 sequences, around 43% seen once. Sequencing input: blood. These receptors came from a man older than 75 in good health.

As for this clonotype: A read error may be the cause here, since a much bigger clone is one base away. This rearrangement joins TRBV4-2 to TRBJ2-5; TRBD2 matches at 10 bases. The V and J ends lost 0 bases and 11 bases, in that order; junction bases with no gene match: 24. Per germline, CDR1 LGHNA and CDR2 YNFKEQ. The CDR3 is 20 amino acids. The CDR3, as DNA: TGTGCCAGCAGCCAAGACGGGAGGGGGCGAGCTAGCGGGAGTACCGATGAGCAGTACTTC. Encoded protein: CASSQDGRGRASGSTDEQYF.

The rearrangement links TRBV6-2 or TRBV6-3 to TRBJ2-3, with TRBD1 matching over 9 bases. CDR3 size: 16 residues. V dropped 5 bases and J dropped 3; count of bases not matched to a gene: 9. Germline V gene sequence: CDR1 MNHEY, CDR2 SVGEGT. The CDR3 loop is CASSRWDRVGTDTQYF. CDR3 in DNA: TGTGCCAGCAGTCGGTGGGACAGGGTAGGGACAGATACGCAGTATTTT.

As DNA, the CDR3 is TGTGCCAGCAGTTTATGGGCAGGTGAGCAGTACTTC. This translates into CASSLWAGEQYF. The V call is TRBV28, the J call TRBJ2-7; D call uncertain. The germline CDR1 and CDR2 sequences are MDHEN and SYDVKM. The CDR3 has 12 residues. V was cut by 0 bases and J by 7 bases, with 7 bases left in between.

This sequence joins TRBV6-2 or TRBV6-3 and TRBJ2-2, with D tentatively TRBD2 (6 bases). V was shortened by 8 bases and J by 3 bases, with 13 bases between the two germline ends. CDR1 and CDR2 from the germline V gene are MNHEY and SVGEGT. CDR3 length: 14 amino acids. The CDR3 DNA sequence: TGTGCCAGCGGACGGGGAGGTTACACCGGGGAGCTGTTTTTT. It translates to CASGRGGYTGELFF.

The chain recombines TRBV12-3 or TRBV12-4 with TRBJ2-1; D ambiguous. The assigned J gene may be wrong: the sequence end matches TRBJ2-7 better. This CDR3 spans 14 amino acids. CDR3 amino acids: CASSSLTGPTEQYF. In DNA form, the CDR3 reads TGTGCCAGCAGTTCGTTGACTGGGCCGACGGAGCAGTACTTC.

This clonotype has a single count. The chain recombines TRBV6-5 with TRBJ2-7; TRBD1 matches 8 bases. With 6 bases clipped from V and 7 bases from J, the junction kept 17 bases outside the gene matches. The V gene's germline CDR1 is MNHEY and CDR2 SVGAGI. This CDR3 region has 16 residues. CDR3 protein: CASREARQGSINEQYF. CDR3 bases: TGTGCCAGCAGGGAGGCCCGACAGGGGTCCATCAATGAGCAGTACTTC.

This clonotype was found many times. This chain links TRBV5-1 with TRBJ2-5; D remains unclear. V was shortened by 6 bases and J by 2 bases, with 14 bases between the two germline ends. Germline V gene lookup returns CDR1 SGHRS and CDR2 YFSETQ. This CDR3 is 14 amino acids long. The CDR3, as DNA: TGCGCCAGCACCCTGGGTGGCAATCAAGAGACCCAGTACTTC. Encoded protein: CASTLGGNQETQYF.

Here the CDR3 DNA reads TGTGCCAGCAGTCAGAAGGGACTAGCGGGGGATTACAATGAGCAGTTCTTC. Encoded protein: CASSQKGLAGDYNEQFF. The V and J genes are TRBV6-1 and TRBJ2-1; 14 bases line up with TRBD2. Germline V gene data show CDR1 as MNHNS and CDR2 as SASEGT. The trim removed 5 bases at V and 4 bases at J, leaving 7 bases unmatched. The CDR3 has 17 residues.

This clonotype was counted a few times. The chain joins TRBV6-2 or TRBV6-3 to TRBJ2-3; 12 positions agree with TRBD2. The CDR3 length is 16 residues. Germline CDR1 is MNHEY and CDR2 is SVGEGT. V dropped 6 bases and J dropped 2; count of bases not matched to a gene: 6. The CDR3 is CASSHGLAGPTDTQYF. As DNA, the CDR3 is TGTGCCAGCAGCCACGGACTAGCGGGACCCACAGATACGCAGTATTTT.

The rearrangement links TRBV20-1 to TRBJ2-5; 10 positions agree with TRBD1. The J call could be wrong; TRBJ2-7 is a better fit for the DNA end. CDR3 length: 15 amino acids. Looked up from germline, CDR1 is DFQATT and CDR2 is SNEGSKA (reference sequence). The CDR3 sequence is CSATNTGQGFGEQYF. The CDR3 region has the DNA TGCAGTGCTACCAATACGGGACAGGGGTTCGGCGAGCAGTACTTC.

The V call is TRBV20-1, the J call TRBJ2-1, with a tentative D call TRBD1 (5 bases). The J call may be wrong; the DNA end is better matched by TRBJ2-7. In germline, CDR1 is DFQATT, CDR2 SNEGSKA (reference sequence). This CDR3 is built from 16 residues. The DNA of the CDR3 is TGCAGTGCTAGAGATCATGGGGCAGGGTCCTACAATGAGCAGTACTTC. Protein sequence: CSARDHGAGSYNEQYF.

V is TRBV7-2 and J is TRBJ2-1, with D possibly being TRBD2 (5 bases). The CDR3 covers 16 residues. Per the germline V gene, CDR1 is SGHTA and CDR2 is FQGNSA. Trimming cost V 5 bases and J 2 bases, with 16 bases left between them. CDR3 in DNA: TGTGCCAGCAGCCCACGGGGAGACTCCCCCTACAATGAGCAGTTCTTC. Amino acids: CASSPRGDSPYNEQFF.

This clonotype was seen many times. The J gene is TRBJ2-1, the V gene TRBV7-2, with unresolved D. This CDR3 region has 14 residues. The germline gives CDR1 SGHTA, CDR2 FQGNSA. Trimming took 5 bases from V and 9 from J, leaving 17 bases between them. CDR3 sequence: CASSRPVRPPEQFF. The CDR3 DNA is TGTGCCAGCAGCCGCCCGGTGCGACCACCTGAGCAGTTCTTC.

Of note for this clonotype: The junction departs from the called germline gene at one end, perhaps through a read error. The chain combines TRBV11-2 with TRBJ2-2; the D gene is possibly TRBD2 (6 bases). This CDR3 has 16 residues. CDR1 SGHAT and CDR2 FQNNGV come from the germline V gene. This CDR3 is CASSPELPDATGGLFF. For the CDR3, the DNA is TGTGCCAGCAGCCCCGAGCTCCCGGATGCCACCGGGGGGCTGTTTTTT. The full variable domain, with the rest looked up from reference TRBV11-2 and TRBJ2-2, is EAGVAQSPRYKIIEKRQSVAFWCNPISGHATLYWYQQILGQGPKLLIQFQNNGVVDDSQLPKDRFSAERLKGVDSTLKIQPAKLEDSAVYLCASSPELPDATGGLFFGEGSRLTVL.

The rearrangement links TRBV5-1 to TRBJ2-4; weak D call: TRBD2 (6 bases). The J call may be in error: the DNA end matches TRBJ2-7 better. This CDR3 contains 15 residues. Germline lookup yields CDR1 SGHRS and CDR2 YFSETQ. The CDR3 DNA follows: TGCGCCAGCAGCATGGGAGGCCAGGGTTTTGTCGAGCAGTACTTC. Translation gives CASSMGGQGFVEQYF.

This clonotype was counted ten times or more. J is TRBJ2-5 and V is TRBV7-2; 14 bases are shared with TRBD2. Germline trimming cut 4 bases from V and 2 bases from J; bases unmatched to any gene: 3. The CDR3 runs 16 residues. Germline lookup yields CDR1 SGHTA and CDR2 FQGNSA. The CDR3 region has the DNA TGTGCCAGCAGCTCCGGGACTAGCGGGGGACAAGAGACCCAGTACTTC. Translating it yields CASSSGTSGGQETQYF.

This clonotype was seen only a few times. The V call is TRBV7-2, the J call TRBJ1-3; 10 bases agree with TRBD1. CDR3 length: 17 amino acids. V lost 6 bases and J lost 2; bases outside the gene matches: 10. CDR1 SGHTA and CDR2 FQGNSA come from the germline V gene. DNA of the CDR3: TGTGCCAGCAGTTTGACAGGGGGCTCCAATCCTGGAAACACCATATATTTT. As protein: CASSLTGGSNPGNTIYF. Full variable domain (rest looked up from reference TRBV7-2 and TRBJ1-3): GAGVSQSPSNKVTEKGKDVELRCDPISGHTALYWYRQSLGQGLEFLIYFQGNSAPDKSGLPSDRFSAERTGGSVSTLTIQRTQQEDSAVYLCASSLTGGSNPGNTIYFGEGSWLTVV.

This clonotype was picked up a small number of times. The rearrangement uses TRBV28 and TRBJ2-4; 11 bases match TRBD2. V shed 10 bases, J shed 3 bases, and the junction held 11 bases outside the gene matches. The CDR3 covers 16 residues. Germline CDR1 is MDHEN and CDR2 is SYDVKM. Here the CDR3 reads CAIESLAGDGKNIQYF. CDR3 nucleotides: TGTGCCATCGAGTCACTAGCGGGAGATGGCAAAAACATTCAGTACTTC.

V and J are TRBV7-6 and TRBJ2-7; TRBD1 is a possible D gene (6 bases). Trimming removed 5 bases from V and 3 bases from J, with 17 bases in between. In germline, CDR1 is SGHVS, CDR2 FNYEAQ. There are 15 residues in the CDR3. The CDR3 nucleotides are TGTGCCAGCAGCCCTAGGGCTACAGGGAACTACGAGCAGTACTTC. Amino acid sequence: CASSPRATGNYEQYF.

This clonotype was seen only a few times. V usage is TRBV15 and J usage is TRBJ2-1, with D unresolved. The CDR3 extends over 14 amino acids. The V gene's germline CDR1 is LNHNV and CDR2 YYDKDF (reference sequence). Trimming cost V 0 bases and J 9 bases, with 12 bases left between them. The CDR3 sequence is CATSRDLVVIEQFF. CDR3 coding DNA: TGTGCCACCAGCAGAGATCTCGTAGTTATTGAGCAGTTCTTC.

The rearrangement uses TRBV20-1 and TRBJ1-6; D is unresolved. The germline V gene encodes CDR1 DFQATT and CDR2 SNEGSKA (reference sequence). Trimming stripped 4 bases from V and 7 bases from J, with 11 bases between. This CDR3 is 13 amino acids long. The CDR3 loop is CSATSQENSPLHF. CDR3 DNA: TGCAGTGCTACGAGTCAGGAGAATTCACCCCTCCACTTT.

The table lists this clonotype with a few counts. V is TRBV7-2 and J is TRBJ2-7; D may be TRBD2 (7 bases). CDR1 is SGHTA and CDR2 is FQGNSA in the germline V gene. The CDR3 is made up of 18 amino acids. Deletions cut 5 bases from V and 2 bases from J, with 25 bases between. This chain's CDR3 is CASSPGASGYTFTYEQYF. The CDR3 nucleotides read TGTGCCAGCAGCCCAGGGGCTAGCGGATACACTTTTACCTACGAGCAGTACTTC.

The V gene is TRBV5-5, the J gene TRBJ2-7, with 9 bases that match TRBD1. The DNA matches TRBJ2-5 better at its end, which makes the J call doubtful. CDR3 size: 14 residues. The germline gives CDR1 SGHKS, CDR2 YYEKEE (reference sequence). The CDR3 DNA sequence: TGTGCCAGCAGCTTGATACAGGGGGCAGAGACCCAGTACTTC. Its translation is CASSLIQGAETQYF.